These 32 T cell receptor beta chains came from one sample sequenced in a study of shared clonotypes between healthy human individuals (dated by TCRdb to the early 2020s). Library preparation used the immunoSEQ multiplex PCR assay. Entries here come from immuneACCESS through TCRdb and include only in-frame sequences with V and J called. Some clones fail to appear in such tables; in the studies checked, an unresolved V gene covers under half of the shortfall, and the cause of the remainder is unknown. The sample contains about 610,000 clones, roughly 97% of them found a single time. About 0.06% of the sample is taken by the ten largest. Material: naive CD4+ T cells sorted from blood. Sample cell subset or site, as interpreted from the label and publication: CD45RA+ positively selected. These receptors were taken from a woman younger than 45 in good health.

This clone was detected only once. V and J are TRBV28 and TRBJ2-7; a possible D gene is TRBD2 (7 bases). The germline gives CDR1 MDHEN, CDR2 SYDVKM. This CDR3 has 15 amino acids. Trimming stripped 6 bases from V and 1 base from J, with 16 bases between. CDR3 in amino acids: CASSWGGAESYEQYF. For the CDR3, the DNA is TGTGCCAGCAGCTGGGGGGGGGCCGAATCCTACGAGCAGTACTTC.

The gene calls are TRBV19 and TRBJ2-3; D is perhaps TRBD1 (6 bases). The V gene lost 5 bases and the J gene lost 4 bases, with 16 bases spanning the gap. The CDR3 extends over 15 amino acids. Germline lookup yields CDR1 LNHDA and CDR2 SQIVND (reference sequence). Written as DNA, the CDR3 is TGTGCCAGTAGTTTAGGGGGAGCAGGGGCAGATACGCAGTATTTT. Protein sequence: CASSLGGAGADTQYF.

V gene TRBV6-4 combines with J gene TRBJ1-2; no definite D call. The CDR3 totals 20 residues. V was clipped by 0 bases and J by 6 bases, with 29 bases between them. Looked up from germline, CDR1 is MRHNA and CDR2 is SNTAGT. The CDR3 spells CASSDSSRYSATGGRDGYTF. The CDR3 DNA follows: TGTGCCAGCAGTGACTCGAGTCGATATTCTGCGACGGGCGGAAGGGATGGCTACACCTTC.

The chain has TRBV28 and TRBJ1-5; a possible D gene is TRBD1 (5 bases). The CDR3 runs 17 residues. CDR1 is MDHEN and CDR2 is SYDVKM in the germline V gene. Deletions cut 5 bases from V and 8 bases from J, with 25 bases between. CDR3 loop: CASSQGSAGTLQEPQHF. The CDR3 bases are TGTGCCAGCAGTCAGGGAAGCGCCGGGACTCTACAGGAGCCCCAGCATTTT. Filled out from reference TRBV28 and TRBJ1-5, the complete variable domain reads DVKVTQSSRYLVKRTGEKVFLECVQDMDHENMFWYRQDPGLGLRLIYFSYDVKMKEKGDIPEGYSVSREKKERFSLILESASTNQTSMYLCASSQGSAGTLQEPQHFGDGTRLSIL.

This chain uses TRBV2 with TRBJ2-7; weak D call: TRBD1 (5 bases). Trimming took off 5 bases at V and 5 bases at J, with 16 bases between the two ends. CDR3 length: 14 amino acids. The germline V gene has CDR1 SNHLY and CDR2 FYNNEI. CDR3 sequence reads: CASSLGAAPDEQYF. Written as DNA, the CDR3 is TGTGCCAGCAGTCTAGGGGCCGCCCCGGACGAGCAGTACTTC. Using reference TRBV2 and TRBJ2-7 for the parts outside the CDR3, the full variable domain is EPEVTQTPSHQVTQMGQEVILRCVPISNHLYFYWYRQILGQKVEFLVSFYNNEISEKSEIFDDQFSVERPDGSNFTLKIRSTKLEDSAMYFCASSLGAAPDEQYFGPGTRLTVT.

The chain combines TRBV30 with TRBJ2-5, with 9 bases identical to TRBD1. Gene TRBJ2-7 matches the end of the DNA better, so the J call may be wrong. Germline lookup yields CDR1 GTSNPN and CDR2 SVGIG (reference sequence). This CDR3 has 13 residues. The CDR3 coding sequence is TGTGCCTGGACTCGGGACAGGGCGTACGAGCAGTACTTC. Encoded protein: CAWTRDRAYEQYF.

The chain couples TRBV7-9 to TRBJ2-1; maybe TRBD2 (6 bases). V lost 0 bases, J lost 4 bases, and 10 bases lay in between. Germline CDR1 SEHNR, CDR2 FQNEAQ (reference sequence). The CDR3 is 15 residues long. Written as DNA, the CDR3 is TGTGCCAGCAGCTTAGCCGGGAGAGGTTACAATGAGCAGTTCTTC. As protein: CASSLAGRGYNEQFF.

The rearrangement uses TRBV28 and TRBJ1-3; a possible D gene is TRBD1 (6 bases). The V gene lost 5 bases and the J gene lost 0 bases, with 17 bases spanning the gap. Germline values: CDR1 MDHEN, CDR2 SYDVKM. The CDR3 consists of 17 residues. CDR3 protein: CASSQSTGISSGNTIYF. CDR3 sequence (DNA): TGTGCCAGCAGTCAGTCAACAGGGATCAGCTCTGGAAACACCATATATTTT.

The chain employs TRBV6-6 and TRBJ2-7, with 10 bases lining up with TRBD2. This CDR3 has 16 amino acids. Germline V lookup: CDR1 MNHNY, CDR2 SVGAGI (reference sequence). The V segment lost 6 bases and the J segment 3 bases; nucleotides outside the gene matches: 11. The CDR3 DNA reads TGTGCCAGCAGCAAAAACCTAGCGGGAGATGACTACGAGCAGTACTTC. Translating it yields CASSKNLAGDDYEQYF.

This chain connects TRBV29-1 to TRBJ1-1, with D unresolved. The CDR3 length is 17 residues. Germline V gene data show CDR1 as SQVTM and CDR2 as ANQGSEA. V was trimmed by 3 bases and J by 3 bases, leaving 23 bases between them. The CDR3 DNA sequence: TGCAGCGTTGACGGTTTCGGCCCACATACGAGGGACACTGAAGCTTTCTTT. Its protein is CSVDGFGPHTRDTEAFF.

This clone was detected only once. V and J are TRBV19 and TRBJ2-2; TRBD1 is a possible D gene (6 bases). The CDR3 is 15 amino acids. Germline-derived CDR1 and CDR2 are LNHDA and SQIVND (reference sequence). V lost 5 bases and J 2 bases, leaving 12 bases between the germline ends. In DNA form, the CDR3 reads TGTGCCAGTAGTCCGAGGGGGATTAACACCGGGGAGCTGTTTTTT. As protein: CASSPRGINTGELFF. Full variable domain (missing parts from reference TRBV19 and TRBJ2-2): DGGITQSPKYLFRKEGQNVTLSCEQNLNHDAMYWYRQDPGQGLRLIYYSQIVNDFQKGDIAEGYSVSREKKESFPLTVTSAQKNPTAFYLCASSPRGINTGELFFGEGSRLTVL.

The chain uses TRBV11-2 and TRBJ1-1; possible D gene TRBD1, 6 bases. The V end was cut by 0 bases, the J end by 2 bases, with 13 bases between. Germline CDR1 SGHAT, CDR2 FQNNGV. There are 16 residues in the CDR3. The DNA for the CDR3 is TGTGCCAGCAGCTTAGATGGCGGGGGCGTTAACACTGAAGCTTTCTTT. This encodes CASSLDGGGVNTEAFF.

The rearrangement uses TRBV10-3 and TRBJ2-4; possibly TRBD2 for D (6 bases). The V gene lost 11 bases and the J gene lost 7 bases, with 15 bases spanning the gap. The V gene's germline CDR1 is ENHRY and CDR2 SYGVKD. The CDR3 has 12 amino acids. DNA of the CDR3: TGTGCCGCCGAGACTAGATTTAACATTCAGTACTTC. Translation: CAAETRFNIQYF.

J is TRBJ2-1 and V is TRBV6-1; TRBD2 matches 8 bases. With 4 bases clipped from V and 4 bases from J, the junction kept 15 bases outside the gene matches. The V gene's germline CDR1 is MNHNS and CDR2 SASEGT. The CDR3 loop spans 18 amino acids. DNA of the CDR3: TGTGCCAGCAGTGGGGTAGCGGGGCTACGGGGGGTATACAATGAGCAGTTCTTC. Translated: CASSGVAGLRGVYNEQFF.

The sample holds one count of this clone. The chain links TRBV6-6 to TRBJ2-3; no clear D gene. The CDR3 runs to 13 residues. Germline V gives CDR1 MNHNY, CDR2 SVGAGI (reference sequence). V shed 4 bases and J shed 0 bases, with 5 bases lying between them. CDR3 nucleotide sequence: TGTGCCAGCAGTTCAACTAGCACAGATACGCAGTATTTT. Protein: CASSSTSTDTQYF.

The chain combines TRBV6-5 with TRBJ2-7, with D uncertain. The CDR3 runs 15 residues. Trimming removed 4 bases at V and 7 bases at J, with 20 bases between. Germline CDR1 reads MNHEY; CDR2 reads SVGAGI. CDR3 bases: TGTGCCAGCAGTTCCCCCGGGTTGGGGATTCGTGAGCAGTACTTC. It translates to CASSSPGLGIREQYF.

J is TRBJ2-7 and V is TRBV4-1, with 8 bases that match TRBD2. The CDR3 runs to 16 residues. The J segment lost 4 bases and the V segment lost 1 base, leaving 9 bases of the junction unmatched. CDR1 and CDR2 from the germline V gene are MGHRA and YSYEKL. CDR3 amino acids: CASSQGSGGRAYEQYF. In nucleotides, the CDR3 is TGCGCCAGCAGCCAAGGTTCGGGAGGGAGGGCGTACGAGCAGTACTTC.

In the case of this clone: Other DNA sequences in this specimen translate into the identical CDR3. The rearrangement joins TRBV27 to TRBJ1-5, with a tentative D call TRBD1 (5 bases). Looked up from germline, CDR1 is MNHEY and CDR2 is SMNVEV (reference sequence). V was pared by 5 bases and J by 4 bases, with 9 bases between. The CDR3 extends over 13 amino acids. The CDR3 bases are TGTGCCAGCAGTCTGAGGGGAAATCAGCCCCAGCATTTT. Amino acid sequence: CASSLRGNQPQHF.

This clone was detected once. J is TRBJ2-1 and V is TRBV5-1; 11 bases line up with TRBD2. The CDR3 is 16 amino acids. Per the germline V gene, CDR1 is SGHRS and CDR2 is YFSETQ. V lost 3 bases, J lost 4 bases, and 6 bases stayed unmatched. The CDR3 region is CASSWQLAGEYNEQFF. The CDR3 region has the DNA TGCGCCAGCAGCTGGCAACTAGCGGGAGAGTACAATGAGCAGTTCTTC.

CDR3 in amino acids: CASSPTSGRAQGEQFF. CDR3 nucleotides: TGTGCCAGCTCACCAACCAGCGGGAGGGCCCAGGGTGAGCAGTTCTTC. The chain uses TRBV18 and TRBJ2-1; 10 nucleotides align to TRBD2. Germline CDR1 KGHSH, CDR2 LQKENI. The CDR3 extends over 16 amino acids. The V gene end was trimmed by 2 bases and the J gene end by 9 bases; junction bases not matched to a gene: 10.

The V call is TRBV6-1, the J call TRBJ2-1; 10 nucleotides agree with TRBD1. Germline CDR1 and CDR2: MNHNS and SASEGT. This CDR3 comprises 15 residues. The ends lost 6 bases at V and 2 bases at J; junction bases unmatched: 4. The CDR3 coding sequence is TGTGCCAGCAGGCCGGACAGGGGGACCTACAATGAGCAGTTCTTC. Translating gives CASRPDRGTYNEQFF.

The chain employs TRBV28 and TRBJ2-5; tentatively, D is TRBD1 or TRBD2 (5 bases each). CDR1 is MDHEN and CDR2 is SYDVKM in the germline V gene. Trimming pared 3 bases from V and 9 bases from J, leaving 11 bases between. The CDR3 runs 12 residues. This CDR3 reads CASSFPGTPQYF. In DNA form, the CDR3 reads TGTGCCAGCAGTTTCCCCGGGACCCCCCAGTACTTC.

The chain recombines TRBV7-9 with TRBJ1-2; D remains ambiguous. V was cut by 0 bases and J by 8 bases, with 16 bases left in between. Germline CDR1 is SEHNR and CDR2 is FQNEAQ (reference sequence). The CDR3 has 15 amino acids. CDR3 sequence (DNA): TGTGCCAGCAGCTTAGCGGATTGGGCAACTAAGGGCTACACCTTC. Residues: CASSLADWATKGYTF.

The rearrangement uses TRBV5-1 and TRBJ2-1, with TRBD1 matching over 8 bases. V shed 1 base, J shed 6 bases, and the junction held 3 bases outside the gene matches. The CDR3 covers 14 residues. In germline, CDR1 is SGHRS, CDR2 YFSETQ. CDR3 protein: CASSLRTGPNEQFF. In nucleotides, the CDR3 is TGCGCCAGCAGCTTGAGGACAGGGCCCAATGAGCAGTTCTTC.

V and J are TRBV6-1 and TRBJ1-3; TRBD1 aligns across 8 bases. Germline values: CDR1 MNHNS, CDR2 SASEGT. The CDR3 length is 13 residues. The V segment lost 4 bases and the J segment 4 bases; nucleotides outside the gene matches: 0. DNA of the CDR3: TGTGCCAGCAGTGCAGGGGGCGGAAACACCATATATTTT. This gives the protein CASSAGGGNTIYF.

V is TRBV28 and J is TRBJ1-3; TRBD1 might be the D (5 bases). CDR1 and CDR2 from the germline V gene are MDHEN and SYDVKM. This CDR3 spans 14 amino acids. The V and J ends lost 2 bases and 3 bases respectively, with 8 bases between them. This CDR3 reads CASSLGDYGNTIYF. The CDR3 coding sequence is TGTGCCAGCAGTTTAGGGGACTATGGAAACACCATATATTTT.

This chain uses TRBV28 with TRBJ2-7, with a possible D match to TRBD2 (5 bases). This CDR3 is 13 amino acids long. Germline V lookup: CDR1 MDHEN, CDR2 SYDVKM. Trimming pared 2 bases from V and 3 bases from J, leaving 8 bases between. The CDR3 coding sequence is TGTGCCAGCAGTTTAGGACTGTACTACGAGCAGTACTTC. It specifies CASSLGLYYEQYF.

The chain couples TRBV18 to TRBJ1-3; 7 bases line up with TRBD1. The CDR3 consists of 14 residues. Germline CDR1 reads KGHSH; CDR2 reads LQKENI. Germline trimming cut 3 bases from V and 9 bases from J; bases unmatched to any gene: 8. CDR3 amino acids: CASSPDRARVTIYF. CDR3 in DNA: TGTGCCAGCTCACCCGACAGGGCCCGTGTCACCATATATTTT.

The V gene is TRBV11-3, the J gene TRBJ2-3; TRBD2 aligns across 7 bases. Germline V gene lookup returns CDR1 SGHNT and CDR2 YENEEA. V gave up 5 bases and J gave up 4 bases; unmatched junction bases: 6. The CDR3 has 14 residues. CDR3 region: CASSRGLVPDTQYF. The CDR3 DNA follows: TGTGCCAGCAGCCGAGGACTAGTCCCAGATACGCAGTATTTT.

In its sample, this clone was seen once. CDR3 DNA: TGCGCCAGCAGCCCCCAGGGTGAAAGTAAGGACGAGCAGTACTTC. The encoded protein is CASSPQGESKDEQYF. The chain is built from TRBV4-1 and TRBJ2-7, with D tentatively TRBD1 (5 bases). Germline lookup yields CDR1 MGHRA and CDR2 YSYEKL. The CDR3 is 15 amino acids. V shed 4 bases and J shed 5 bases, with 18 bases lying between them.

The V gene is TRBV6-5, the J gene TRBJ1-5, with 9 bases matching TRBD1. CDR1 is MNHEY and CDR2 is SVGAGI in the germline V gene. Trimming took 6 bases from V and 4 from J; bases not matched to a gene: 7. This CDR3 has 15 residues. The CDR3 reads CASRSTGGSNQPQHF. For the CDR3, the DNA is TGTGCCAGCAGATCTACAGGGGGCTCAAATCAGCCCCAGCATTTT.

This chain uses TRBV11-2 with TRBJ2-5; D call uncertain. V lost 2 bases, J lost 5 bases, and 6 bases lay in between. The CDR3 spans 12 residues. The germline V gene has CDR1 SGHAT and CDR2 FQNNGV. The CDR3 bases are TGTGCCAGCAGCTTAATAGAGGAGACCCAGTACTTC. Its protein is CASSLIEETQYF. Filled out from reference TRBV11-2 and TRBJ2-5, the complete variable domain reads EAGVAQSPRYKIIEKRQSVAFWCNPISGHATLYWYQQILGQGPKLLIQFQNNGVVDDSQLPKDRFSAERLKGVDSTLKIQPAKLEDSAVYLCASSLIEETQYFGPGTRLLVL.